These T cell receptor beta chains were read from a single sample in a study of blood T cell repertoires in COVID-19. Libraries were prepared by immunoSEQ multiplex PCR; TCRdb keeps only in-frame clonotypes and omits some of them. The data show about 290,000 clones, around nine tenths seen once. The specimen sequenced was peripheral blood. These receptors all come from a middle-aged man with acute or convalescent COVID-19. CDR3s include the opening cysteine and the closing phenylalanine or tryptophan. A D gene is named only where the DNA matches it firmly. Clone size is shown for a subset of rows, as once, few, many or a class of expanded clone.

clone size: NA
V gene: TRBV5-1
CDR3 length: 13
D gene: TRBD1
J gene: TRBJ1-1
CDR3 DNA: TGCGCCAGCAGCTTGGGGGACAGGGATGAAGCTTTCTTT
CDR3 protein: CASSLGDRDEAFF

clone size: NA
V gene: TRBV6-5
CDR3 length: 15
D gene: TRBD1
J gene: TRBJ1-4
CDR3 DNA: TGTGCCAGCTCGGGACAGGGGGGGTTTGAAGAAAAACTGTTTTTT
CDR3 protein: CASSGQGGFEEKLFF

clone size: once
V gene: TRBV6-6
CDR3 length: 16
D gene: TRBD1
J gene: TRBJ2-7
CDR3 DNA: TGTGCCAGCAGTTACTCGTCCCCGGGACAGATCTACGAGCAGTACTTC
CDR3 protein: CASSYSSPGQIYEQYF

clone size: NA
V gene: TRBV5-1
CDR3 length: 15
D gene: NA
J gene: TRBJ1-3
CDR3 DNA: TGCGCCAGCAGCTTGGACGCAGGCCCCGCGAACACCATATATTTT
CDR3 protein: CASSLDAGPANTIYF

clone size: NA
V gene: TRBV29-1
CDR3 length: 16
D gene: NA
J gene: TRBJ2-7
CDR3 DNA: TGCAGCGTTCTTGGTCTCTCGCGGGTGAGCTCCTACGAGCAGTACTTC
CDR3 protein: CSVLGLSRVSSYEQYF

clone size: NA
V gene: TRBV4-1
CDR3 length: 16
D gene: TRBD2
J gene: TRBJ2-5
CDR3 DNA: TGCGCCAGCAGCCTGGGGCTTACTAGCGCTATGGAGACCCAGTACTTC
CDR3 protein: CASSLGLTSAMETQYF

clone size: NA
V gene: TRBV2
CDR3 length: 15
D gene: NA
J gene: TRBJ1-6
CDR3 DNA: TGTGCCAGCAGTAATACAGGGCGGGATAATTCACCCCTCCACTTT
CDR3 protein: CASSNTGRDNSPLHF

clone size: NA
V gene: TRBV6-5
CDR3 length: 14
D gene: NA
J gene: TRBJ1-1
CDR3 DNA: TGTGCAGTTGGGGCAGGCCTGATGAACACTGAAGCTTTCTTT
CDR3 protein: CAVGAGLMNTEAFF

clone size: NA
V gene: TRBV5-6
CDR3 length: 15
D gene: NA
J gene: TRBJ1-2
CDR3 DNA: TGTGCCAGCAGCGCCACAGACGGATTCAACTATGGCTACACCTTC
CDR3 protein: CASSATDGFNYGYTF

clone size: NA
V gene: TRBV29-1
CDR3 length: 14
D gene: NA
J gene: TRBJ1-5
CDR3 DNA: TGCAGCGTTGTATCGGGATCCCGCGATCAGCCCCAGCATTTT
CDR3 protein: CSVVSGSRDQPQHF

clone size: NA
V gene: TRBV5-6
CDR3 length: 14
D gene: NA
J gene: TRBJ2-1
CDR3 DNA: TGTGCCAGCAGCCTGGCAGGGGTTTACAATGAGCAGTTCTTC
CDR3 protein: CASSLAGVYNEQFF

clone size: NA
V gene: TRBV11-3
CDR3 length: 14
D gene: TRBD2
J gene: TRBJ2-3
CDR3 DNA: TGTGCCAGCAGCTTCGGGGGGTCCACAGATACGCAGTATTTT
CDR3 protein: CASSFGGSTDTQYF

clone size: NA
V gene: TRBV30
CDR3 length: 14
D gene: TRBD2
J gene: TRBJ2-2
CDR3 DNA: TGTGCCTGGCGCGGGGGGGCCGTTACCGGGGAGCTGTTTTTT
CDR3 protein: CAWRGGAVTGELFF

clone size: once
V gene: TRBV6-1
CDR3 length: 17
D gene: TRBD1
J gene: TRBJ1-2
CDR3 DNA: TGTGCCAGCAGTGAAAGGGACAGGGGCCTAGCTAACTATGGCTACACCTTC
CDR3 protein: CASSERDRGLANYGYTF

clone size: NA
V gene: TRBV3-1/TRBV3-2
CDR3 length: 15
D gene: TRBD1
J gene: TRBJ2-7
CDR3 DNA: TGTGCCAGCAGCCAACTGAGGGGGCGAACGTACGAGCAGTACTTC
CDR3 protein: CASSQLRGRTYEQYF

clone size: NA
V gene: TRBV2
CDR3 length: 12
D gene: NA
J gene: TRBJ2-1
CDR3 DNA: TGTGCCAGCAGGGCCGCCGCCAATGAGCAGTTCTTC
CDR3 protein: CASRAAANEQFF

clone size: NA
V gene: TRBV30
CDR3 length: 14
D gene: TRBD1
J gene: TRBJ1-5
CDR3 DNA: TGTGCCTGGAGTGTCGGGACAGTGGATCAGCCCCAGCATTTT
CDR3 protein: CAWSVGTVDQPQHF

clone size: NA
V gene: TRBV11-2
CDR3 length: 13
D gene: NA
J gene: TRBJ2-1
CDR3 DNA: TGTGCCAGCTCCCCCCGGTTCTACAATGAGCAGTTCTTC
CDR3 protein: CASSPRFYNEQFF

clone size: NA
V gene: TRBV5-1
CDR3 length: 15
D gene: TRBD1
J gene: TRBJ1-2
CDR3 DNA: TGCGCCAGCAGCTCGGGACAGGGGGAGGACTATGGCTACACCTTC
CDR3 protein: CASSSGQGEDYGYTF

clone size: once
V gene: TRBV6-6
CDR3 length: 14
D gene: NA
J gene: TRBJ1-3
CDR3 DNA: TGTGCCAGCAGCAGAGGGGGCTCTGGAAACACCATATATTTT
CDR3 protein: CASSRGGSGNTIYF

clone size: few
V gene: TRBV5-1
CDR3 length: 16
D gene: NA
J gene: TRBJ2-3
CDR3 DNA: TGCGCCAGCAGCTTTGGAGGTAGCGGAGGCACAGATACGCAGTATTTT
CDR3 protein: CASSFGGSGGTDTQYF

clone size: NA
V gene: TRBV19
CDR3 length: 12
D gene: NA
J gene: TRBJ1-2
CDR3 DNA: TGTGCCAGTAGCAACGGGGGGCAAGGCTACACCTTC
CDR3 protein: CASSNGGQGYTF

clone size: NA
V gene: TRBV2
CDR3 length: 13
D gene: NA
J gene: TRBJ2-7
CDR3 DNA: TGTGCCAGCGCGAGGGAAGTTATGGGCGAGCAGTACTTC
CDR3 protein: CASAREVMGEQYF

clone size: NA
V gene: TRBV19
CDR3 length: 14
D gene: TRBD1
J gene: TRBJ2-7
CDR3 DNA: TGTGCCAGTGCCCCCGGGACAGGGGGGGGCGAGCAGTACTTC
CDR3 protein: CASAPGTGGGEQYF

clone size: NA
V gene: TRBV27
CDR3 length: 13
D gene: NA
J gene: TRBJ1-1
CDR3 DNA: TGTGCCAGCAGTTTAAAGGCTAGTGGAGAAGCTTTCTTT
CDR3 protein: CASSLKASGEAFF

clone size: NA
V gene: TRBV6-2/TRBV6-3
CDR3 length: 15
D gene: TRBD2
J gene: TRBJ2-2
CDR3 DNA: TGTGCCAGCAGCCGCGGGGGGGCGAACACCGGGGAGCTGTTTTTT
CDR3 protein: CASSRGGANTGELFF

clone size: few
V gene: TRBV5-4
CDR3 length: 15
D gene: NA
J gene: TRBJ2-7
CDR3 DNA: TGTGCCAGCAGCCGCCCCGCCAGGGGCTCCTACGAGCAGTACTTC
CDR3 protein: CASSRPARGSYEQYF

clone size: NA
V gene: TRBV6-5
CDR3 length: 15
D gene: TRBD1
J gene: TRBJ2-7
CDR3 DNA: TGTGCCAGCCGAACCGGTCAGGGGGTCGCGTACGAGCAGTACTTC
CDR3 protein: CASRTGQGVAYEQYF

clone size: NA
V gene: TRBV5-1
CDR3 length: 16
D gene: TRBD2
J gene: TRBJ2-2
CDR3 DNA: TGCGCCAGCAGCTTGGCCGGGGCTAGCGGTACCGGGGAGCTGTTTTTT
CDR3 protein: CASSLAGASGTGELFF

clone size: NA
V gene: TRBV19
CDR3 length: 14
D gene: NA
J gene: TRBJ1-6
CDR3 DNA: TGTGCCAGTAGTTTGACAGGCCGGGGTTCACCCCTCCACTTT
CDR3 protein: CASSLTGRGSPLHF

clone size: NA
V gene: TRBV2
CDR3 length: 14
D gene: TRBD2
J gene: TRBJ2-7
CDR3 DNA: TGTGCCAGCAGTTCCGGGACTAGGCATGTCGAGCAGTACTTC
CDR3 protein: CASSSGTRHVEQYF

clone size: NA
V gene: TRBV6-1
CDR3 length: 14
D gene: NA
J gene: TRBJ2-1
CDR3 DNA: TGTGCCAGCAGTGACAGGGGCGGTAGCAATGAGCAGTTCTTC
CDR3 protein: CASSDRGGSNEQFF

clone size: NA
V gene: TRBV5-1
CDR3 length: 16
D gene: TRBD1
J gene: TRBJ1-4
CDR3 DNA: TGCGCCAGCAGCACCGGACAGGGGAACAGGGAGGAAAAACTGTTTTTT
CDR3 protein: CASSTGQGNREEKLFF

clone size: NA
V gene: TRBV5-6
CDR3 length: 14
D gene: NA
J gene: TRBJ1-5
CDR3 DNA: TGTGCCAGCAGCCTGGGGGGGGGCGGTCAGCCCCAGCATTTT
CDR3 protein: CASSLGGGGQPQHF

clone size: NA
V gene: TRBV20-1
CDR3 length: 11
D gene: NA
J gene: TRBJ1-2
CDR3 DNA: TGCAGTGCTCAGGGTGACTATGGCTACACCTTC
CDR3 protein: CSAQGDYGYTF

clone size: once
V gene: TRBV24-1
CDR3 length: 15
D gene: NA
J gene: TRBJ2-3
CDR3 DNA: TGTGCCACCAGTGAGGCAGGGCAGGGTTCAGATACGCAGTATTTT
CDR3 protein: CATSEAGQGSDTQYF

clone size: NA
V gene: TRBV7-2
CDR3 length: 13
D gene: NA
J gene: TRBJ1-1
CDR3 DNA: TGTGCCAGCAGCTTAACATACATTAATGAAGCTTTCTTT
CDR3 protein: CASSLTYINEAFF

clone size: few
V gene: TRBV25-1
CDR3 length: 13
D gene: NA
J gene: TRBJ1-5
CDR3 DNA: TGTGCAACGGGACTGAGGGTTGATCAGCCCCAGCATTTT
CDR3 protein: CATGLRVDQPQHF

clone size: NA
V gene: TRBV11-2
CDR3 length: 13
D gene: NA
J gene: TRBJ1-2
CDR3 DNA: TGTGCCAGCAGCTTCCGGGACAATTTAGGCTACACCTTC
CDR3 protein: CASSFRDNLGYTF

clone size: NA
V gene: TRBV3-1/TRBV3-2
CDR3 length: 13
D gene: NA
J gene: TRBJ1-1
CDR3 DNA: TGTGCCAGCAGCTGGGGGCTTAGGTCTGAAGCTTTCTTT
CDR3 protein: CASSWGLRSEAFF

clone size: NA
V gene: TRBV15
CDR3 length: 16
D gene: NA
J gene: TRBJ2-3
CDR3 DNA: TGTGCCACCAGCAGAGATAGCACAGGCCCCACAGATACGCAGTATTTT
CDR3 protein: CATSRDSTGPTDTQYF

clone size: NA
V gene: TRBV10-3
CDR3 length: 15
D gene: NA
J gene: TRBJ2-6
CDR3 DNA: TGTGCCATCAGTGAAACAGGGTCTGGGGCCAACGTCCTGACTTTC
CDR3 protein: CAISETGSGANVLTF

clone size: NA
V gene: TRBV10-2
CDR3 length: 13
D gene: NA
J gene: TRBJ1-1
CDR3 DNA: TGCGCCAGCAATAGGCCAGGAGGCACTGAAGCTTTCTTT
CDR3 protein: CASNRPGGTEAFF

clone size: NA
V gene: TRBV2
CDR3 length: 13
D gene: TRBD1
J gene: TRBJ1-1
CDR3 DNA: TGTGCCGGAGAAAACAGGGGACGGACTGAAGCTTTCTTT
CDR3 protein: CAGENRGRTEAFF

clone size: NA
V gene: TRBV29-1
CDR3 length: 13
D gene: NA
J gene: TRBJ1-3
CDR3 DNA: TGCAGCGTTCAGGCAGGGCCGGGAAACACCATATATTTT
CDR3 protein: CSVQAGPGNTIYF

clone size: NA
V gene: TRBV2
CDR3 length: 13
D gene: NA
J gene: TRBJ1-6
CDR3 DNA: TGTGCCAGCGGGACAACGTATAATTCACCCCTCCACTTT
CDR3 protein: CASGTTYNSPLHF

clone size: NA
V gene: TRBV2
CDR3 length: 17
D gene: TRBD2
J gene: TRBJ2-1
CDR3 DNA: TGTGCCAGCAGTGAGCTTGGAGGGCGGGGGGACGGTAATGAGCAGTTCTTC
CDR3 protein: CASSELGGRGDGNEQFF

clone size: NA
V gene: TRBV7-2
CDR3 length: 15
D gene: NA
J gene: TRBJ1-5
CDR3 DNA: TGTGCCAGCAGCATAAGGGGAGGCGGCAATCAGCCCCAGCATTTT
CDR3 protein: CASSIRGGGNQPQHF

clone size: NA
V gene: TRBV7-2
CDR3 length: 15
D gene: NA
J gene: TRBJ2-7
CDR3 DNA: TGTGCCAGCAGCTTCGGAGGCGGAACTTCCTACGAGCAGTACTTC
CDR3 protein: CASSFGGGTSYEQYF

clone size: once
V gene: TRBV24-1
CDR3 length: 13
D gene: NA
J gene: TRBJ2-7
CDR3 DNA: TGTGCCACCAGTGAGTCCCTGAGGAACGAGCAGTACTTC
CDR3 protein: CATSESLRNEQYF

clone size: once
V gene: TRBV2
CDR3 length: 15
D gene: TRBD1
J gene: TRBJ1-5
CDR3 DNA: TGTGCCAGCAGATCGGGACAGGGGGCAAATCAGCCCCAGCATTTT
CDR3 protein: CASRSGQGANQPQHF

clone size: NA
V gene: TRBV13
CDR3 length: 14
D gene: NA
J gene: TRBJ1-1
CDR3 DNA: TGTGCCAGGTCCCCAGGCGCTCTGAACACTGAAGCTTTCTTT
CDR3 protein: CARSPGALNTEAFF

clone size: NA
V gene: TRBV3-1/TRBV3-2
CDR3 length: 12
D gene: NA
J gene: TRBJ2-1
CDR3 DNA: TGTGCCAGCAGCCAGGGAGGTGGTGAGCAGTTCTTC
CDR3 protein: CASSQGGGEQFF

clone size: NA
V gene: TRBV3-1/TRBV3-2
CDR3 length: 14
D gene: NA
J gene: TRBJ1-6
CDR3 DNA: TGTGCCAGCAGCCAAGGAATCGCGGGCTCACCCCTCCACTTT
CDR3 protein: CASSQGIAGSPLHF

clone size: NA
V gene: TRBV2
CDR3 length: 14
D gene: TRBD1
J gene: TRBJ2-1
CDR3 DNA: TGTGCCAGCAGCCAGGGACAGTCCATCAATGAGCAGTTCTTC
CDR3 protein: CASSQGQSINEQFF

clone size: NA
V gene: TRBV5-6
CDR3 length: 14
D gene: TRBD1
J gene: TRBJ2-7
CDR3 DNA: TGTGCCAGCAGCAGTAGCCGGGACAGTAGCGAGCAGTACTTC
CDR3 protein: CASSSSRDSSEQYF